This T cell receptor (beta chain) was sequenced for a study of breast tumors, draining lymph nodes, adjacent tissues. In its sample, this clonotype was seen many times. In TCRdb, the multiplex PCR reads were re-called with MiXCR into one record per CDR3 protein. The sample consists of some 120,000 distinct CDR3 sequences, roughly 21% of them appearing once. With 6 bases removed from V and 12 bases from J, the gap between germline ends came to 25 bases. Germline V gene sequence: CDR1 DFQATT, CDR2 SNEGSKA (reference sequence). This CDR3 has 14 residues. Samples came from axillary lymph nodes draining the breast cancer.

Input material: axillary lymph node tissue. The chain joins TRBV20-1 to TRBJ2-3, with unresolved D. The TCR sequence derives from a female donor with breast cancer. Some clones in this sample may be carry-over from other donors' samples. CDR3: CSALGINAILPQYF. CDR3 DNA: TGCAGTGCCCTGGGGATTAACGCCATCCTCCCACAGTATTTT.